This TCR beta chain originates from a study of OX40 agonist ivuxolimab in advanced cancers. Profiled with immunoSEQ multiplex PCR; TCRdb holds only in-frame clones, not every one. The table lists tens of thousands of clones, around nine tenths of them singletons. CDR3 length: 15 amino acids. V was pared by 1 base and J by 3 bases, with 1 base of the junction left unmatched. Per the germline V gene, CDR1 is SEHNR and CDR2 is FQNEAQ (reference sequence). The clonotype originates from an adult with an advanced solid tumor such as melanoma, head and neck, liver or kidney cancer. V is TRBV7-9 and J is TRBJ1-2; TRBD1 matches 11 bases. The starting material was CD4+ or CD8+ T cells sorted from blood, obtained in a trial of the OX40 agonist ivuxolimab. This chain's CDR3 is CASSLGTGGHYGYTF. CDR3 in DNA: TGTGCCAGCAGCTTAGGGACAGGGGGCCACTATGGCTACACCTTC.